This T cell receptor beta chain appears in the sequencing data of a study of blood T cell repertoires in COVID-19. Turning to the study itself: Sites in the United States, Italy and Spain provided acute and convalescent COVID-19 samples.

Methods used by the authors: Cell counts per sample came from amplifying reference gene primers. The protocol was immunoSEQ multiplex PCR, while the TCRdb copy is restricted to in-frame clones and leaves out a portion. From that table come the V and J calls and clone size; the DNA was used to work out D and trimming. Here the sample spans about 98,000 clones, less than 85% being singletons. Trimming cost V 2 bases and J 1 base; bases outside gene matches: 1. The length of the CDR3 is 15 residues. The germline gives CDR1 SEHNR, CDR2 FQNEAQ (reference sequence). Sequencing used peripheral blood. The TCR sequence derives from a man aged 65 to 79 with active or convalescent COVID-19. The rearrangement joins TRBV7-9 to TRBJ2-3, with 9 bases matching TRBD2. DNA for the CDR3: TGTGCCAGCAGCTTAAGCGGGGGGCGCACAGATACGCAGTATTTT. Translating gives CASSLSGGRTDTQYF.